The 23 T cell receptor beta chains reported below all come from one sample, sequenced in a study of cytomegalovirus exposure and HLA in healthy donors. Data came from immunoSEQ multiplex PCR; TCRdb stores just in-frame clones and leaves some out. The sample contains some 170,000 clones, around nine tenths of which appear only once. The sample consisted of PBMCs. Source of these receptors: a man younger than 30 in good health and CMV-seropositive.

The chain links TRBV11-3 to TRBJ2-2, with 8 bases fitting TRBD2. V lost 2 bases, J lost 7 bases, and 6 bases stayed unmatched. The CDR3 extends over 15 amino acids. The germline gives CDR1 SGHNT, CDR2 YENEEA. The CDR3, as DNA: TGTGCCAGCAGCTTACTGGCGGGAGGTAACGGGGAGCTGTTTTTT. Translated, it gives CASSLLAGGNGELFF.

This sequence joins TRBV12-2 and TRBJ2-2; TRBD2 is the table's D call and was not checked against the DNA. TRBV12-2 corresponds to a pseudogene. The CDR3 totals 19 residues. In DNA form, the CDR3 reads TGTGCAAGTCGCTACTACCCTGGGACTAGGCTACCTAACACCGGGGAGCTGTTTTTT. It yields the protein CASRYYPGTRLPNTGELFF.

The CDR3 nucleotides read TGTGCCAGCAGCCCTCCCTGGACAGGGCCGGAGGGCGAGCAGTACTTC. This codes for CASSPPWTGPEGEQYF. The V call is TRBV9, the J call TRBJ2-7, with TRBD1 matching over 8 bases. The CDR3 has 16 amino acids. Per the germline V gene, CDR1 is SGDLS and CDR2 is YYNGEE. V lost 4 bases to trimming and J lost 6 bases; unmatched junction nucleotides: 15. Full variable domain (missing parts from reference TRBV9 and TRBJ2-7): DSGVTQTPKHLITATGQRVTLRCSPRSGDLSVYWYQQSLDQGLQFLIQYYNGEERAKGNILERFSAQQFPDLHSELNLSSLELGDSALYFCASSPPWTGPEGEQYFGPGTRLTVT.

The gene calls are TRBV30 and TRBJ2-7, with 9 bases lining up with TRBD1. The germline gives CDR1 GTSNPN, CDR2 SVGIG (reference sequence). The CDR3 extends over 15 amino acids. V was clipped by 7 bases and J by 6 bases; unmatched bases: 16. In DNA form, the CDR3 reads TGTGCCTCAACCTCCGGGACAGGGCTTTTTGGCGAGCAGTACTTC. It encodes CASTSGTGLFGEQYF.

The chain joins TRBV7-2 to TRBJ1-1; TRBD1 agrees at 8 bases. Germline values: CDR1 SGHTA, CDR2 FQGNSA. This CDR3 spans 15 amino acids. V trimming: 2 bases; J trimming: 1 base; junction bases outside the gene matches: 3. The CDR3, as DNA: TGTGCCAGCAGCTTAACAGGGGGGACGAACACTGAAGCTTTCTTT. Its translation: CASSLTGGTNTEAFF. The variable domain in full, completed from reference TRBV7-2 and TRBJ1-1, reads GAGVSQSPSNKVTEKGKDVELRCDPISGHTALYWYRQSLGQGLEFLIYFQGNSAPDKSGLPSDRFSAERTGGSVSTLTIQRTQQEDSAVYLCASSLTGGTNTEAFFGQGTRLTVV.

This chain joins TRBV5-6 and TRBJ2-5; 7 bases fit TRBD1. The trim removed 2 bases at V and 4 bases at J, leaving 8 bases unmatched. The CDR3 consists of 15 residues. Per germline, CDR1 SGHDT and CDR2 YYEEEE. The CDR3 DNA is TGTGCCAGCAGCTTCCCAACTAGGGGGCCAGAGACCCAGTACTTC. Encoded protein: CASSFPTRGPETQYF.

This rearrangement joins TRBV12-5 to TRBJ1-5, with 7 bases identical to TRBD1. The CDR3 runs to 17 residues. Germline CDR1 reads LGHNT; CDR2 reads FRNRAP. Trimming removed 1 base from V and 1 base from J; junction bases left unmatched: 7. The CDR3: CASGLAWGQLSNQPQHF. The CDR3 DNA reads as TGTGCTAGTGGTTTGGCCTGGGGACAGTTAAGCAATCAGCCCCAGCATTTT.

The chain carries TRBV5-6 and TRBJ2-5; 11 nucleotides agree with TRBD1. The CDR3 runs 15 residues. V dropped 0 bases and J dropped 4; count of bases not matched to a gene: 2. In germline, CDR1 is SGHDT, CDR2 YYEEEE. CDR3 bases: TGTGCCAGCAGCTTGGGGACAGGGGGCCGAGAGACCCAGTACTTC. As protein: CASSLGTGGRETQYF.

This clone occurred a few times. The V gene is TRBV14, the J gene TRBJ1-1, with 9 nucleotides matching TRBD1. The CDR3 has 14 residues. Trimming removed 1 base from V and 4 bases from J; junction bases left unmatched: 1. Germline assignment: CDR1 SGHDN and CDR2 FVKESK. This chain's CDR3 is CASSQATGGTEAFF. As DNA, the CDR3 is TGTGCCAGCAGCCAAGCGACAGGGGGCACTGAAGCTTTCTTT.

The chain employs TRBV28 and TRBJ2-7; TRBD2 might be the D (5 bases). V gave up 3 bases and J gave up 7 bases, with 10 bases separating them. Germline V gene data show CDR1 as MDHEN and CDR2 as SYDVKM. The CDR3 is 12 residues long. Here the CDR3 reads CASSLYSGEQYF. The CDR3 coding sequence is TGTGCCAGCAGTTTGTACTCGGGGGAGCAGTACTTC.

This chain links TRBV27 with TRBJ1-1; D is unclear. The V gene's germline CDR1 is MNHEY and CDR2 SMNVEV (reference sequence). V lost 3 bases and J lost 1, with 12 bases in between. CDR3 size: 15 residues. CDR3 nucleotide sequence: TGTGCCAGCAGTTTTAATGGCAGATGGAACACTGAAGCTTTCTTT. Its protein product is CASSFNGRWNTEAFF.

The chain employs TRBV27 and TRBJ2-4; possible D gene TRBD2, 6 bases. Germline V gene sequence: CDR1 MNHEY, CDR2 SMNVEV (reference sequence). The CDR3 extends over 15 amino acids. The V end was cut by 0 bases, the J end by 0 bases, with 6 bases between. CDR3 protein: CASSLSRGAKNIQYF. CDR3 in DNA: TGTGCCAGCAGTTTATCGCGGGGAGCCAAAAACATTCAGTACTTC.

This chain connects TRBV28 to TRBJ2-3; D is perhaps TRBD2 (5 bases). The CDR3 consists of 14 residues. CDR1 and CDR2 from the germline V gene are MDHEN and SYDVKM. V dropped 3 bases and J dropped 1 base, with 8 bases sitting between them. The CDR3: CASSLAGRTDTQYF. CDR3 sequence (DNA): TGTGCCAGCAGTTTGGCGGGTCGCACAGATACGCAGTATTTT.

This clone has just a few counts. This chain connects TRBV10-3 to TRBJ1-1; TRBD1 agrees at 11 bases. The CDR3 runs to 15 residues. The ends lost 4 bases at V and 1 base at J; junction bases unmatched: 2. The germline V gene has CDR1 ENHRY and CDR2 SYGVKD. The CDR3 region has the DNA TGTGCCATCAGTGTGGGACAGGGGGGGAACACTGAAGCTTTCTTT. Translation: CAISVGQGGNTEAFF.

The chain has TRBV7-9 and TRBJ1-3; D gene ambiguous. Germline V lookup: CDR1 SEHNR, CDR2 FQNEAQ (reference sequence). CDR3 length: 18 residues. Trimming shortened V by 0 bases and J by 1 base, and 16 bases separated the two germline ends. CDR3 DNA: TGTGCCAGCAGCTTAGCTTATGGGTCTGAGGTTTCTGGAAACACCATATATTTT. Translating it yields CASSLAYGSEVSGNTIYF.

This chain connects TRBV2 to TRBJ2-6, with 8 bases identical to TRBD1. V gave up 8 bases and J gave up 4 bases; unmatched junction bases: 4. This CDR3 is 14 amino acids long. CDR1 and CDR2 (germline): SNHLY, FYNNEI. The chain's CDR3 is CASRGTGGANVLTF. The CDR3 nucleotides read TGTGCCAGCCGCGGGACAGGAGGGGCCAACGTCCTGACTTTC.

The genes are TRBV2 and TRBJ1-5; TRBD1 matches 8 bases. Germline lookup yields CDR1 SNHLY and CDR2 FYNNEI. The CDR3 totals 18 residues. V shed 4 bases and J 7 bases; nucleotides not matched to a gene: 18. The CDR3 spells CASSGDRLTGRFRQPQHF. CDR3 nucleotides: TGTGCCAGCAGTGGGGACAGGTTGACAGGTAGATTCCGGCAGCCCCAGCATTTT.

This chain joins TRBV20-1 and TRBJ1-2; tentative D call: TRBD1 (5 bases). There are 11 residues in the CDR3. Germline loops: CDR1 DFQATT, CDR2 SNEGSKA (reference sequence). V gave up 7 bases and J gave up 8 bases, with 14 bases separating them. CDR3 bases: TGCAGTGGCCGGGGCGGGGGAGGCTACACCTTC. It codes for CSGRGGGGYTF.

The chain uses TRBV28 and TRBJ1-2; TRBD1 matches 8 bases. Germline-derived CDR1 and CDR2 are MDHEN and SYDVKM. The CDR3 length is 13 residues. V gave up 6 bases and J gave up 4 bases; unmatched junction bases: 4. CDR3 in amino acids: CASRDRARYGYTF. The CDR3 nucleotides read TGTGCCAGCAGGGACAGGGCCCGCTATGGCTACACCTTC.

The chain uses TRBV19 and TRBJ2-3; TRBD2 might be the D (5 bases). V was cut by 3 bases and J by 11 bases, with 9 bases left in between. The CDR3 has 11 amino acids. The germline V gene encodes CDR1 LNHDA and CDR2 SQIVND (reference sequence). This CDR3 is CASSIGERQYF. The CDR3 DNA sequence: TGTGCCAGTAGTATTGGGGAGAGGCAGTATTTT. Based on the CDR3 plus reference TRBV19 and TRBJ2-3, the full variable domain is DGGITQSPKYLFRKEGQNVTLSCEQNLNHDAMYWYRQDPGQGLRLIYYSQIVNDFQKGDIAEGYSVSREKKESFPLTVTSAQKNPTAFYLCASSIGERQYFGPGTRLTVL.

The chain has TRBV6-4 and TRBJ2-1, with TRBD2 identical over 12 bases. CDR1 and CDR2 from the germline V gene are MRHNA and SNTAGT. With V trimmed by 4 bases and J by 3 bases, 1 base remained unmatched. There are 15 residues in the CDR3. CDR3 region: CASSGTSGNYNEQFF. The CDR3 coding sequence is TGTGCCAGCAGTGGGACTAGCGGGAACTACAATGAGCAGTTCTTC.

This clone showed up just a few times. The sample contains more than one DNA sequence encoding this CDR3. This rearrangement joins TRBV4-3 to TRBJ2-5; 9 bases are shared with TRBD2. This CDR3 has 15 amino acids. V lost 0 bases to trimming and J lost 1 base; unmatched junction nucleotides: 0. The germline V gene has CDR1 LGHNA and CDR2 YSLEER. This chain's CDR3 is CASSQERGGQETQYF. The CDR3 DNA follows: TGCGCCAGCAGCCAAGAGCGGGGGGGCCAAGAGACCCAGTACTTC.

The chain employs TRBV28 and TRBJ2-3; D is undetermined. V gave up 7 bases and J gave up 1 base, with 6 bases separating them. This CDR3 contains 12 residues. From germline, CDR1 is MDHEN and CDR2 SYDVKM. CDR3 in amino acids: CASTEGTDTQYF. The CDR3 nucleotides are TGTGCCAGCACCGAGGGCACAGATACGCAGTATTTT.